The 15 T cell receptor beta chains presented below share a single source sample, sequenced in a study of molecular identifiers for immune sequencing clone quantification. TCRdb redid the calling of the PCR reads with MiXCR, one entry per CDR3 protein. The sample has tens of thousands of distinct CDR3 sequences, 15% to 20% seen once. The sequencing input was naive CD8+ T cells from blood, with Jurkat cell RNA spiked in. As for subset: FACS-sorted CD8+CD4-CCR7+CD45RA+ naive T cells. The receptors were gathered from a human donor in good health. Some libraries in this study had Jurkat cell RNA spiked in.

This clonotype occurred many times. The chain uses TRBV5-4 and TRBJ2-7; 10 bases are shared with TRBD1. The V segment lost 1 base and the J segment 6 bases; nucleotides outside the gene matches: 10. Germline V gene sequence: CDR1 SGHNT, CDR2 YYREEE (reference sequence). The CDR3 spans 16 residues. CDR3 region: CASSLPKGTGDAEQYF. The CDR3 DNA sequence: TGTGCCAGCAGCTTGCCCAAGGGGACAGGGGATGCCGAGCAGTACTTC.

Many counts were recorded for this clonotype. The chain employs TRBV6-5 and TRBJ2-1, with D unclear. V lost 4 bases to trimming and J lost 0 bases, with 10 bases between them. Germline V lookup: CDR1 MNHEY, CDR2 SVGAGI. The CDR3 contains 15 residues. The DNA for the CDR3 is TGTGCCAGCAGTTTAACTTTGAGCTCCTACAATGAGCAGTTCTTC. Protein product: CASSLTLSSYNEQFF.

The gene calls are TRBV7-7 and TRBJ2-5; D possibly corresponds to TRBD1 (6 bases). Germline loops: CDR1 SSHAT, CDR2 FNYEAQ (reference sequence). This CDR3 is built from 15 residues. Trimming pared 5 bases from V and 1 base from J, leaving 14 bases between. In DNA form, the CDR3 reads TGTGCCAGCAGCCCATGGCAGGGGAGCCAAGAGACCCAGTACTTC. Protein: CASSPWQGSQETQYF. The full variable domain, its missing parts supplied by reference TRBV7-7 and TRBJ2-5, is GAGVSQSPRYKVTKRGQDVTLRCDPISSHATLYWYQQALGQGPEFLTYFNYEAQPDKSGLPSDRFSAERPEGSISTLTIQRTEQRDSAMYRCASSPWQGSQETQYFGPGTRLLVL.

This clonotype was seen many times. This chain joins TRBV4-3 and TRBJ1-1, with D possibly being TRBD1 (5 bases). The CDR3 is made up of 15 amino acids. Germline-derived CDR1 and CDR2 are LGHNA and YSLEER. V lost 0 bases and J 1 base, leaving 9 bases between the germline ends. The CDR3 is CASSQDRVGNTEAFF. CDR3 sequence (DNA): TGCGCCAGCAGCCAAGACAGGGTAGGGAACACTGAAGCTTTCTTT.

Many counts were recorded for this clonotype. The genes are TRBV13 and TRBJ2-1; D is undetermined. The CDR3 runs 15 residues. The germline CDR1 and CDR2 sequences are PRHDT and FYEKMQ (reference sequence). Trimming stripped 0 bases from V and 4 bases from J, with 10 bases between. The DNA of the CDR3 is TGTGCCAGCAGCTTAGGATCCGGCGTATACAATGAGCAGTTCTTC. This codes for CASSLGSGVYNEQFF.

This clonotype was counted many times. V usage is TRBV5-6 and J usage is TRBJ2-2, with a tentative D call TRBD1 (6 bases). The germline CDR1 and CDR2 sequences are SGHDT and YYEEEE. Trimming pared 4 bases from V and 0 bases from J, leaving 10 bases between. The CDR3 runs to 15 residues. CDR3 loop: CASSVDSTNTGELFF. The CDR3 coding sequence is TGTGCCAGCAGCGTGGACAGCACGAACACCGGGGAGCTGTTTTTT. The variable domain in full, with the rest retrieved from reference TRBV5-6 and TRBJ2-2, is DAGVTQSPTHLIKTRGQQVTLRCSPKSGHDTVSWYQQALGQGPQFIFQYYEEEERQRGNFPDRFSGHQFPNYSSELNVNALLLGDSALYLCASSVDSTNTGELFFGEGSRLTVL.

Details on this clonotype: This clone may be a read error of a much larger clone one base away. The rearrangement joins TRBV14 to TRBJ2-7; D is tentatively TRBD1 or TRBD2 (5 bases each). The CDR3 runs 14 residues. CDR1 SGHDN and CDR2 FVKESK come from the germline V gene. The CDR3 region has the DNA TGTGCCAGCAGCCGGGACCTCGAGGCCTACGAGCAGTGCTTC. Translated, it gives CASSRDLEAYEQCF.

On this clonotype: An end of the junction does not agree with germline; a read error may underlie this. This sequence joins TRBV7-2 and TRBJ2-1, with a possible D match to TRBD2 (6 bases). Germline CDR1 is SGHTA and CDR2 is FQGNSA. The CDR3 consists of 14 residues. DNA for the CDR3: TGTGCTAGCAGCTTAGGGTCTAACGGGGGTGAGCAGTTCTTC. This codes for CASSLGSNGGEQFF.

Of note for this clonotype: Being one base from a much bigger clone, this may be a read error. The chain is built from TRBV12-3 or TRBV12-4 and TRBJ2-7, with TRBD2 matching over 8 bases. CDR3 length equals 15 residues. The chain's CDR3 is CASSFAGGPGGERYF. The CDR3 region has the DNA TGTGCCAGCAGTTTCGCGGGGGGCCCTGGGGGCGAGCGGTACTTC.

This clonotype occurred many times. J is TRBJ2-7 and V is TRBV6-1; 12 bases are a match to TRBD2. The CDR3 contains 15 residues. The J segment lost 4 bases and the V segment lost 3 bases, leaving 4 bases of the junction unmatched. CDR1 and CDR2 (germline): MNHNS, SASEGT. The CDR3 spells CASSDGLAGMYEQYF. Written as DNA, the CDR3 is TGTGCCAGCAGTGACGGACTAGCGGGGATGTACGAGCAGTACTTC.

The sample holds many counts of this clonotype. The chain links TRBV20-1 to TRBJ2-7; 7 bases match TRBD2. The CDR3 has 13 amino acids. Germline values: CDR1 DFQATT, CDR2 SNEGSKA (reference sequence). Trimming took 6 bases from V and 4 from J; bases not matched to a gene: 9. The CDR3 DNA sequence: TGCAGTGCCTCCGAGACGGGGGGTTACGAGCAGTACTTC. This sequence encodes CSASETGGYEQYF.

The rearrangement joins TRBV28 to TRBJ2-7; D may be TRBD2 (5 bases). The CDR3 totals 13 residues. CDR1 is MDHEN, CDR2 SYDVKM, per germline. Trimming cost V 10 bases and J 5 bases, with 18 bases left between them. CDR3 nucleotides: TGTGCCACCGCCCGAGGGAGTCTGGACGAGCAGTACTTC. Amino acids: CATARGSLDEQYF.

Ten or more counts support this clonotype. The chain links TRBV14 to TRBJ2-5; no firm D call. The CDR3 is 17 amino acids. V was trimmed by 0 bases and J by 0 bases, leaving 14 bases between them. The germline V gene encodes CDR1 SGHDN and CDR2 FVKESK. CDR3 loop: CASSQDALRPYQETQYF. The CDR3 coding sequence is TGTGCCAGCAGCCAAGATGCGTTGCGGCCGTACCAAGAGACCCAGTACTTC.

This clonotype has ten or more counts. V is TRBV5-8 and J is TRBJ2-2; D remains unclear. The V end was cut by 0 bases, the J end by 2 bases, with 2 bases between. Germline V lookup: CDR1 SGHTS, CDR2 YDEGEE. The length of the CDR3 is 13 residues. The CDR3, as DNA: TGTGCCAGCAGCTTGGTTAACACCGGGGAGCTGTTTTTT. It translates to CASSLVNTGELFF.

Note on this clonotype: Being one base from a much bigger clone, this may be a read error. This likely comes from a read error, as the CDR3 has no conserved phenylalanine or tryptophan at its end. J is TRBJ2-1 and V is TRBV20-1; 11 nucleotides line up with TRBD2. Per germline, CDR1 DFQATT and CDR2 SNEGSKA (reference sequence). The CDR3 contains 17 residues. With V trimmed by 0 bases and J by 1 base, 5 bases remained unmatched. The CDR3 DNA reads as TGCAGTGCTAGAGATTTAGCGGGAGGGCCGTCCTACAATGAGCAGTTCCTC. Its protein is CSARDLAGGPSYNEQFL.